Shown below are 20 T cell receptor beta chains from a single sample sequenced in a study of OX40 agonist ivuxolimab in advanced cancers. Method: immunoSEQ multiplex PCR; TCRdb's copy keeps in-frame clones and lacks some. The data show 35,000 to 55,000 clones, around nine tenths seen once. This material consisted of CD4+ or CD8+ T cells sorted from blood, taken in a trial of the OX40 agonist ivuxolimab. Receptor source: an adult with an advanced solid tumor such as melanoma, head and neck, liver or kidney cancer.

The genes are TRBV6-1 and TRBJ1-1, with no clear D. Germline loops: CDR1 MNHNS, CDR2 SASEGT. V was clipped by 8 bases and J by 0 bases, with 10 bases between them. This CDR3 region has 13 residues. DNA of the CDR3: TGTGCCAGCGCTCGGGATATGAACACTGAAGCTTTCTTT. It yields the protein CASARDMNTEAFF.

The chain recombines TRBV6-1 with TRBJ2-1; 11 bases agree with TRBD2. The germline V gene encodes CDR1 MNHNS and CDR2 SASEGT. This CDR3 has 14 amino acids. V dropped 6 bases and J dropped 4; count of bases not matched to a gene: 2. DNA of the CDR3: TGTGCCAGCAGGACTAGCGGGAAGTACAATGAGCAGTTCTTC. Encoded protein: CASRTSGKYNEQFF.

This clone was counted a few times. The rearrangement joins TRBV19 to TRBJ1-2; D may be TRBD1 (5 bases). Germline V gene lookup returns CDR1 LNHDA and CDR2 SQIVND (reference sequence). There are 15 residues in the CDR3. V dropped 7 bases and J dropped 0 bases, with 15 bases sitting between them. The CDR3 region has the DNA TGTGCCAGTAATAGGTTGATGGACACTAACTATGGCTACACCTTC. Translating it yields CASNRLMDTNYGYTF.

The rearrangement joins TRBV7-2 to TRBJ1-1; 12 bases are shared with TRBD1. Germline V gene sequence: CDR1 SGHTA, CDR2 FQGNSA. There are 16 residues in the CDR3. The junction had 8 bases not matched to a gene; V was cut back by 5 bases and J by 4 bases. This CDR3 is CASSIRDRGPATEAFF. The CDR3, as DNA: TGTGCCAGCAGCATAAGGGACAGGGGGCCGGCCACTGAAGCTTTCTTT.

The chain links TRBV7-3 to TRBJ2-5, with a possible D match to TRBD2 (6 bases). Trimming cost V 5 bases and J 4 bases, with 11 bases left between them. This CDR3 is 13 amino acids long. Germline V gene sequence: CDR1 SGHTA, CDR2 FQGTGA. The CDR3 nucleotides read TGTGCCAGCAGCAAGGGACTCGGAGAGACCCAGTACTTC. Translating gives CASSKGLGETQYF.

This clone was counted a few times. The genes are TRBV28 and TRBJ1-1; 9 nucleotides match TRBD1. This CDR3 comprises 15 residues. Per germline, CDR1 MDHEN and CDR2 SYDVKM. The J segment lost 3 bases and the V segment lost 5 bases, leaving 7 bases of the junction unmatched. The CDR3 nucleotides are TGTGCCAGCAGTCCCCACAGGGGGCAGGACACTGAAGCTTTCTTT. Translation gives CASSPHRGQDTEAFF.

This clone was picked up one time. The gene calls are TRBV28 and TRBJ1-5; D remains unclear. The CDR3 length is 13 residues. The germline V gene has CDR1 MDHEN and CDR2 SYDVKM. V gave up 8 bases and J gave up 7 bases, with 15 bases separating them. The DNA of the CDR3 is TGTGCCAGCGGCTTATTAAAGGGCCAGCCCCAGCATTTT. Translating it yields CASGLLKGQPQHF.

The chain couples TRBV18 to TRBJ2-7; 8 bases fit TRBD2. After removal of 3 bases from V and 1 base from J, the junction contained 5 bases not matched to a gene. The CDR3 spans 15 residues. Germline V lookup: CDR1 KGHSH, CDR2 LQKENI. CDR3 sequence: CASSPGLVPSYEQYF. The CDR3 nucleotides read TGTGCCAGCTCACCGGGACTAGTCCCTTCCTACGAGCAGTACTTC.

The rearrangement joins TRBV6-5 to TRBJ2-1; 7 nucleotides align to TRBD2. This CDR3 contains 11 residues. Trimming removed 8 bases from V and 10 bases from J; junction bases left unmatched: 5. Germline V lookup: CDR1 MNHEY, CDR2 SVGAGI. In nucleotides, the CDR3 is TGTGCCAGCGAGTCGGGAGGCGAGCAGTTCTTC. Its protein product is CASESGGEQFF.

Details on this clone: Sequence at one end of the junction differs from germline and may be a read error. Other DNA sequences in the sample encode the same CDR3. The J gene is TRBJ2-7, the V gene TRBV20-1, with D perhaps TRBD2 (6 bases). This CDR3 spans 11 amino acids. Germline values: CDR1 DFQATT, CDR2 SNEGSKA (reference sequence). Here the CDR3 reads CSAGGTVEQYF. CDR3 coding DNA: TGCAGTGCTGGGGGGACGGTCGAGCAGTATTTC.

V gene TRBV10-3 combines with J gene TRBJ2-7; 7 bases line up with TRBD2. The CDR3 is 13 residues long. Unmatched junction bases numbered 6, after V lost 6 bases and J lost 4 bases. CDR1 is ENHRY and CDR2 is SYGVKD in the germline V gene. The CDR3 nucleotides are TGTGCCATCAGCGATGGACTAGAGTACGAGCAGTACTTC. Protein sequence: CAISDGLEYEQYF.

The rearrangement links TRBV9 to TRBJ2-1, with 7 bases identical to TRBD1. CDR3 length equals 14 residues. With V trimmed by 2 bases and J by 6 bases, 5 bases remained unmatched. CDR1 SGDLS and CDR2 YYNGEE come from the germline V gene. The CDR3: CASSVTGNVNEQFF. DNA of the CDR3: TGTGCCAGCAGCGTGACAGGGAACGTCAATGAGCAGTTCTTC.

This clone was detected a few times. The chain links TRBV5-4 to TRBJ1-2, with D unclear. CDR1 is SGHNT, CDR2 YYREEE, per germline (reference sequence). The CDR3 covers 15 residues. The V end was cut by 4 bases, the J end by 5 bases, with 18 bases between. The CDR3 DNA reads TGTGCCAGCAGCAAGGCGGGATCCCTCCAGTATGGCTACACCTTC. Amino acids: CASSKAGSLQYGYTF.

V usage is TRBV5-4 and J usage is TRBJ2-7; perhaps TRBD2 as D (6 bases). This CDR3 region has 15 residues. Germline assignment: CDR1 SGHNT and CDR2 YYREEE (reference sequence). Trimming pared 4 bases from V and 4 bases from J, leaving 18 bases between. This CDR3 reads CASSHSTGLGYEQYF. The DNA of the CDR3 is TGTGCCAGCAGCCATTCAACGGGACTCGGATACGAGCAGTACTTC.

This chain joins TRBV10-3 and TRBJ2-5; 9 nucleotides align to TRBD2. CDR1 ENHRY and CDR2 SYGVKD come from the germline V gene. The CDR3 is made up of 18 amino acids. Unmatched junction bases numbered 15, after V lost 2 bases and J lost 5 bases. In DNA, the CDR3 is TGTGCCATCAGTGAGGGGGGACAAATTAGCGGGAGATTGGAGACCCAGTACTTC. It translates to CAISEGGQISGRLETQYF.

The chain has TRBV18 and TRBJ1-5; D is undetermined. The CDR3 sequence is 14 residues long. With 3 bases removed from V and 9 bases from J, the gap between germline ends came to 15 bases. Per germline, CDR1 KGHSH and CDR2 LQKENI. The CDR3 is CASSPQVTRGPQHF. The CDR3 DNA reads TGTGCCAGCTCACCTCAGGTTACAAGAGGGCCCCAGCATTTT. The full variable domain, in which reference TRBV18 and TRBJ1-5 provide the parts outside the CDR3, is NAGVMQNPRHLVRRRGQEARLRCSPMKGHSHVYWYRQLPEEGLKFMVYLQKENIIDESGMPKERFSAEFPKEGPSILRIQQVVRGDSAAYFCASSPQVTRGPQHFGDGTRLSIL.

The chain joins TRBV29-1 to TRBJ2-3; D not certain. Trimming stripped 5 bases from V and 6 bases from J, with 15 bases between. Per the germline V gene, CDR1 is SQVTM and CDR2 is ANQGSEA. This CDR3 comprises 13 residues. The CDR3 nucleotides are TGCAGCGTTTCGTTAGGTGCAAGGGATACGCAGTATTTT. It yields the protein CSVSLGARDTQYF.

The chain carries TRBV6-5 and TRBJ1-2, with TRBD1 matching over 7 bases. The CDR3 is 13 amino acids. The germline gives CDR1 MNHEY, CDR2 SVGAGI. The trim removed 2 bases at V and 4 bases at J, leaving 1 base unmatched. CDR3 bases: TGTGCCAGCAGTTACGAGGGGGCCTATGGCTACACCTTC. Amino acids: CASSYEGAYGYTF.

The chain has TRBV5-1 and TRBJ1-1; D is undetermined. The CDR3 has 16 residues. Trimming shortened V by 0 bases and J by 1 base, and 13 bases separated the two germline ends. Germline lookup yields CDR1 SGHRS and CDR2 YFSETQ. The CDR3 sequence is CASSLVNSQKNTEAFF. The CDR3, as DNA: TGCGCCAGCAGCTTGGTTAATTCCCAGAAGAACACTGAAGCTTTCTTT.

V and J are TRBV7-9 and TRBJ2-6; no reliable D call. Trimming pared 3 bases from V and 1 base from J, leaving 13 bases between. Germline assignment: CDR1 SEHNR and CDR2 FQNEAQ (reference sequence). This CDR3 contains 17 residues. The CDR3 protein is CASSLAYAQSGANVLTF. The DNA for the CDR3 is TGTGCCAGCAGCTTGGCCTACGCCCAGTCTGGGGCCAACGTCCTGACTTTC.